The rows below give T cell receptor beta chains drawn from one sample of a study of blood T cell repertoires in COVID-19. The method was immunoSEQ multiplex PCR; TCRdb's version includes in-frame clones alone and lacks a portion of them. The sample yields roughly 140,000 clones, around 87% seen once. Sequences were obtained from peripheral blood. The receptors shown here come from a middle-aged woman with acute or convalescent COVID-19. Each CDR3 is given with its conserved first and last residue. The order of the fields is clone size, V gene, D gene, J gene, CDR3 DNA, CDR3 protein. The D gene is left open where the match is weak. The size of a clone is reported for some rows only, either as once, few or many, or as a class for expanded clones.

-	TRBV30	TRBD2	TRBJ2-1	TGTGCCTGGAGTGTGCAACTAGCGGGGGTGGGTGAGCAGTTCTTC	CAWSVQLAGVGEQFF
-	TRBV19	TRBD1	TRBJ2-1	TGTGCCAGTAGCAGGACAGGGTGGGACAATGAGCAGTTCTTC	CASSRTGWDNEQFF
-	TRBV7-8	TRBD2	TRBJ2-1	TGTGCCAGCAGCCCTGCCCCTAGCGGGAGGACCAATGAGCAGTTCTTC	CASSPAPSGRTNEQFF
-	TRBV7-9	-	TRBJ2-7	TGTGCCAGCAGCTTGAGAAGCGAGTTCACCTACGAGCAGTACTTC	CASSLRSEFTYEQYF
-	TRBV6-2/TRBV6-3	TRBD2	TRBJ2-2	TGTGCCAGCAGTTCCCGAACTAGCGGGGGTACCGGGGAGCTGTTTTTT	CASSSRTSGGTGELFF
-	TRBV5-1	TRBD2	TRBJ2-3	TGCGCCAGCAGCTCAACGACTAGCGGCCGCACAGATACGCAGTATTTT	CASSSTTSGRTDTQYF
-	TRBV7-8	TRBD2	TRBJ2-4	TGTGCCAGCAGTTTTAGGGAGGGAAACATTCAGTACTTC	CASSFREGNIQYF
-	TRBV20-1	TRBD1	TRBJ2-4	TGCAGTGCTAGTATATCGGGACAGAGCCTAGCCAAAAACATTCAGTACTTC	CSASISGQSLAKNIQYF
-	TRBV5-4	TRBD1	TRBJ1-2	TGTGCCACCGCAGGGACAGGGCAAGTTAACTATGGCTACACCTTC	CATAGTGQVNYGYTF
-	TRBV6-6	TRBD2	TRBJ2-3	TGTGCCATCGAGAAACCAGCGGGAGGGTTGGCAGATACGCAGTATTTT	CAIEKPAGGLADTQYF
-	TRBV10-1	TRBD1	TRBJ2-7	TGCGCCAGCAGCTTATCCGGGACAGGGGGCGAGCAGTACTTC	CASSLSGTGGEQYF
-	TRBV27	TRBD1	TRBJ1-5	TGTGCCAGCAGTGCCCGGGACAGGGGAGGCCCCCAGCATTTT	CASSARDRGGPQHF
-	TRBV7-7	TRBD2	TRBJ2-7	TGTGCTAGCAGCCCAGGACTAGCGGCCTCCTACGAGCAGTACTTC	CASSPGLAASYEQYF
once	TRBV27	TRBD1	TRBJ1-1	TGTGCCAGCAGTTTATACAGGGGGCTACGGCTAAACACTGAAGCTTTCTTT	CASSLYRGLRLNTEAFF
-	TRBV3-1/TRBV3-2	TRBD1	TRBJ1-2	TGTGCCAGCAGCCAAGCCCGGACAGGAGGATTCTATGGCTACACCTTC	CASSQARTGGFYGYTF
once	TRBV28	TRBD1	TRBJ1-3	TGTGCCAGCAGTTTGACAGGGGCTGGAAACACCATATATTTT	CASSLTGAGNTIYF
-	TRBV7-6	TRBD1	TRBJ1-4	TGTGCCAGCAGCACCAGGACAGGTTTTAATGAAAAACTGTTTTTT	CASSTRTGFNEKLFF
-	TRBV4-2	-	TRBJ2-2	TGTGCCAGCAGCCTGGACACCCGGAACACCGGGGAGCTGTTTTTT	CASSLDTRNTGELFF